The 16 T cell receptor beta chains in this list originate from one sample, sequenced in a study of multiple sclerosis patients with progressive multifocal leukoencephalopathy. Using immunoSEQ multiplex PCR, the repertoire was profiled, and TCRdb retains in-frame clones only, with some absent. The sample lists 25,000 to 35,000 clones, 87% occurring once. Described time point: time of PML onset. Material: PBMCs, obtained from a patient treated with natalizumab. The receptors shown here come from a woman in her thirties or forties with progressive multifocal leukoencephalopathy.

The chain couples TRBV5-1 to TRBJ1-6; 7 positions match TRBD1. The germline V gene encodes CDR1 SGHRS and CDR2 YFSETQ. CDR3 length equals 14 residues. V trimming: 2 bases; J trimming: 7 bases; junction bases outside the gene matches: 3. CDR3 sequence reads: CASSFDRENSPLHF. CDR3 DNA sequence: TGCGCCAGCAGCTTCGACAGGGAAAATTCACCCCTCCACTTT. Drawing the rest from reference TRBV5-1 and TRBJ1-6, the complete variable domain is KAGVTQTPRYLIKTRGQQVTLSCSPISGHRSVSWYQQTPGQGLQFLFEYFSETQRNKGNFPGRFSGRQFSNSRSEMNVSTLELGDSALYLCASSFDRENSPLHFGNGTRLTVT.

The J gene is TRBJ2-7, the V gene TRBV5-5, with a possible D match to TRBD2 (6 bases). This CDR3 comprises 13 residues. V was shortened by 2 bases and J by 3 bases, with 9 bases between the two germline ends. CDR1 is SGHKS, CDR2 YYEKEE, per germline (reference sequence). The CDR3 is CASSLAGSYEQYF. CDR3 DNA sequence: TGTGCCAGCAGCTTAGCCGGGAGCTACGAGCAGTACTTC.

The V and J genes are TRBV6-1 and TRBJ2-3; D is possibly TRBD1 (6 bases). The length of the CDR3 is 15 residues. CDR1 and CDR2 from the germline V gene are MNHNS and SASEGT. The V end lost 6 bases, the J end lost 6 bases, and 19 bases lay between the germline ends. CDR3 DNA: TGTGCCAGCAGCCCCAATGGCAGGGGTACGGATACGCAGTATTTT. It specifies CASSPNGRGTDTQYF.

The V and J genes are TRBV6-6 and TRBJ2-3; D gene ambiguous. This CDR3 is 15 amino acids long. Germline-derived CDR1 and CDR2 are MNHNY and SVGAGI (reference sequence). The V end lost 4 bases, the J end lost 2 bases, and 13 bases lay between the germline ends. The CDR3 loop is CASSSVGTYTDTQYF. Here the CDR3 DNA reads TGTGCCAGCAGTTCGGTCGGAACTTACACAGATACGCAGTATTTT.

The rearrangement uses TRBV7-2 and TRBJ2-7, with D unresolved. The CDR3 loop spans 13 amino acids. Germline CDR1 reads SGHTA; CDR2 reads FQGNSA. Trimming left V 5 bases short and J 7 bases short, with 15 bases between. CDR3 DNA sequence: TGTGCCAGCAGCATCAGGCGCAAGGAGGAGCAGTACTTC. Its protein product is CASSIRRKEEQYF.

This chain joins TRBV4-1 and TRBJ2-7; TRBD1 agrees at 8 bases. The ends lost 1 base at V and 2 bases at J; junction bases unmatched: 7. Germline V lookup: CDR1 MGHRA, CDR2 YSYEKL. There are 16 residues in the CDR3. CDR3 nucleotides: TGCGCCAGCAGCCAAGCCTCTACGGACAGGGCCTACGAGCAGTACTTC. Translation gives CASSQASTDRAYEQYF.

The chain combines TRBV19 with TRBJ2-3; 8 bases are a match to TRBD1. Germline V lookup: CDR1 LNHDA, CDR2 SQIVND (reference sequence). The CDR3 loop spans 15 amino acids. With V trimmed by 5 bases and J by 4 bases, 8 bases remained unmatched. This chain's CDR3 is CASSGRTGGPDTQYF. The DNA for the CDR3 is TGTGCCAGTAGTGGGCGCACAGGGGGACCAGATACGCAGTATTTT.

This clone was counted a single time. Other DNA sequences in this specimen translate into the identical CDR3. V usage is TRBV27 and J usage is TRBJ2-7; D may match TRBD1 or TRBD2 (5 bases each). From germline, CDR1 is MNHEY and CDR2 SMNVEV (reference sequence). The CDR3 has 14 amino acids. Between the trimmed V and J ends, which lost 2 bases and 0 bases, there was a span of 8 bases. The CDR3 here is CASSLLGVSYEQYF. In nucleotides, the CDR3 is TGTGCCAGCAGTTTACTGGGGGTCTCCTACGAGCAGTACTTC.

The chain recombines TRBV27 with TRBJ1-2; 7 positions agree with TRBD1. The CDR3 length is 15 residues. The germline V gene encodes CDR1 MNHEY and CDR2 SMNVEV (reference sequence). V shed 6 bases, J shed 5 bases, and the junction held 12 bases outside the gene matches. CDR3 DNA: TGTGCCAGCAGCCTCAGGGGGGCGCGGGCTTATGGCTACACCTTC. Amino acid sequence: CASSLRGARAYGYTF.

This chain links TRBV9 with TRBJ2-5; D might be TRBD1 (6 bases). Trimming took off 0 bases at V and 3 bases at J, with 9 bases between the two ends. The V gene's germline CDR1 is SGDLS and CDR2 YYNGEE. CDR3 size: 14 residues. The CDR3 region has the DNA TGTGCCAGCAGCGTAGGGACAGTAAAAGAGACCCAGTACTTC. Translating gives CASSVGTVKETQYF. Full variable domain (rest looked up from reference TRBV9 and TRBJ2-5): DSGVTQTPKHLITATGQRVTLRCSPRSGDLSVYWYQQSLDQGLQFLIQYYNGEERAKGNILERFSAQQFPDLHSELNLSSLELGDSALYFCASSVGTVKETQYFGPGTRLLVL.

Regarding this clone: This specimen includes other DNA sequences encoding the same CDR3. This CDR3 is CASSLSTGGNTEAFF. CDR3 DNA sequence: TGTGCCAGCAGTTTGTCGACAGGGGGGAACACTGAAGCTTTCTTT. The V call is TRBV28, the J call TRBJ1-1; 9 bases agree with TRBD1. Germline CDR1 and CDR2: MDHEN and SYDVKM. This CDR3 has 15 residues. Germline trimming cut 3 bases from V and 1 base from J; bases unmatched to any gene: 3.

This clone was counted once. The chain has TRBV15 and TRBJ1-2, with D maybe TRBD1 (5 bases). The ends were cut back, 6 bases at V and 4 bases at J, with 18 bases in the middle. CDR1 is LNHNV and CDR2 is YYDKDF in the germline V gene (reference sequence). The CDR3 is 15 amino acids. The CDR3 sequence is CATRPWGGDSYGYTF. The CDR3 region has the DNA TGTGCCACCAGGCCTTGGGGGGGGGACTCCTATGGCTACACCTTC.

Note on this clone: This same CDR3 is encoded by further DNA sequences in the sample. The chain combines TRBV5-4 with TRBJ2-7; 9 bases fit TRBD1. Germline V CDR1 and CDR2: SGHNT, YYREEE (reference sequence). The CDR3 is 13 amino acids. The V segment lost 2 bases and the J segment 6 bases; nucleotides outside the gene matches: 3. In DNA form, the CDR3 reads TGTGCCAGCAGCTTCGACAGGGGGTCCGAGCAGTACTTC. Protein: CASSFDRGSEQYF.

This chain joins TRBV6-5 and TRBJ2-2; D possibly uses TRBD1 or TRBD2 (5 bases each). With 6 bases removed from V and 4 bases from J, the gap between germline ends came to 15 bases. Germline V lookup: CDR1 MNHEY, CDR2 SVGAGI. CDR3 size: 15 residues. The CDR3 loop is CASSTPRDGTGELFF. CDR3 DNA sequence: TGTGCCAGCAGCACCCCGAGGGACGGCACCGGGGAGCTGTTTTTT.

This clone occurred once. CDR3 protein: CASSPASLGYEQYF. The CDR3 DNA follows: TGTGCCAGCTCACCAGCCTCTCTAGGCTACGAGCAGTACTTC. The chain couples TRBV18 to TRBJ2-7; D ambiguous. Germline CDR1 and CDR2: KGHSH and LQKENI. V lost 2 bases to trimming and J lost 3 bases, with 11 bases between them. The CDR3 consists of 14 residues.

Note on this clone: The junction does not match germline at one end; this may be a read error. This chain links TRBV7-2 with TRBJ1-4; 7 nucleotides align to TRBD1. This CDR3 comprises 15 residues. CDR1 SGHTA and CDR2 FQGNSA come from the germline V gene. CDR3 sequence: CAGSQGGATNEKLFF. DNA for the CDR3: TGTGCCGGCAGCCAGGGGGGAGCAACTAATGAAAAACTGTTTTTT.